What follows are 28 T cell receptor beta chains derived from one specimen sequenced in a study of spatial heterogeneity in lung cancer. Overall study findings and caveats: Tumor mutation count correlated with how many alpha and beta TCRs expanded intratumorally.

TCRdb re-called the 5' RACE reads through MiXCR, storing one row per CDR3 protein. The top ten hold 24% of the sample, which has approximately 8,800 distinct CDR3 sequences, 5.4% seen once. No antigen is known for these receptors. Time point: sample taken at primary tumor resection. This sample comprised lung tumor tissue, obtained at surgery. The receptors stem from a male donor with early-stage non-small cell lung cancer.

This clonotype is deemed medium-sized (0.01 to 0.1%). The chain uses TRBV4-1 and TRBJ2-1; D may be TRBD1 (6 bases). Trimming took off 0 bases at V and 3 bases at J, with 15 bases between the two ends. This CDR3 spans 17 amino acids. Germline V CDR1 and CDR2: MGHRA, YSYEKL. CDR3 nucleotide sequence: TGCGCCAGCAGCCAAGATGGGGGCAGGGCAGACTACAATGAGCAGTTCTTC. Protein product: CASSQDGGRADYNEQFF.

The chain has TRBV6-1 and TRBJ2-2; 9 nucleotides line up with TRBD1. Losses at the gene ends were 7 bases for V and 5 bases for J; bases not matched to a gene: 5. CDR1 and CDR2 from the germline V gene are MNHNS and SASEGT. The CDR3 runs to 14 residues. The CDR3 region is CASMDRGTTGELFF. The CDR3 coding sequence is TGTGCCAGCATGGACAGGGGAACAACCGGGGAGCTGTTTTTT.

This chain joins TRBV15 and TRBJ2-5; D call uncertain. The CDR3 runs to 13 residues. Trimming removed 9 bases at V and 3 bases at J, with 14 bases between. Per germline, CDR1 LNHNV and CDR2 YYDKDF (reference sequence). The CDR3 DNA is TGTGCCACTCGCTCGGGCGGTAAAGAGACCCAGTACTTC. This translates into CATRSGGKETQYF.

At least ten counts were recorded for this clonotype. The V call is TRBV10-2, the J call TRBJ1-4; D gene ambiguous. Per germline, CDR1 WSHSY and CDR2 SAAADI. The CDR3 spans 17 residues. Trimming took 1 base from V and 6 from J, leaving 18 bases between them. CDR3 in DNA: TGCGCCAGCAGTGAGTGGACCCCCCCGGGTCTGCATGAAAAACTGTTTTTT. This codes for CASSEWTPPGLHEKLFF.

This clonotype was recorded at least ten times. As DNA, the CDR3 is TGCAGTGCTAGAGATGGCGGGGAGCTGTTTTTT. Residues: CSARDGGELFF. The chain couples TRBV20-1 to TRBJ2-2, with D unresolved. V dropped 0 bases and J dropped 7 bases, with 3 bases sitting between them. This CDR3 comprises 11 residues. Germline CDR1 reads DFQATT; CDR2 reads SNEGSKA (reference sequence).

By proportion, this clonotype is medium-sized (0.01 to 0.1%). The chain has TRBV29-1 and TRBJ2-7, with D uncertain. CDR1 and CDR2 from the germline V gene are SQVTM and ANQGSEA. With 4 bases removed from V and 5 bases from J, the gap between germline ends came to 15 bases. This CDR3 has 13 amino acids. This CDR3 reads CSVAGWDFDEQYF. CDR3 in DNA: TGCAGCGTTGCGGGTTGGGATTTCGACGAGCAGTACTTC.

This clonotype has at least ten counts. The chain has TRBV4-1 and TRBJ2-1; 7 bases line up with TRBD2. CDR3 length equals 18 residues. Germline CDR1 and CDR2: MGHRA and YSYEKL. V lost 0 bases to trimming and J lost 0 bases; unmatched junction nucleotides: 8. The CDR3, as DNA: TGCGCCAGCAGCCAAGATCCTCCTCCGGGGGGCTCCTACAATGAGCAGTTCTTC. Translated: CASSQDPPPGGSYNEQFF.

This clonotype was seen repeatedly, ten times or more. The V gene is TRBV29-1, the J gene TRBJ1-3, with 7 bases aligning to TRBD1. CDR3 size: 11 residues. Losses at the gene ends were 7 bases for V and 5 bases for J; bases not matched to a gene: 2. In germline, CDR1 is SQVTM, CDR2 ANQGSEA. The CDR3 spells CSGQGRNTIYF. The CDR3 region has the DNA TGCAGCGGACAGGGAAGAAACACCATATATTTT.

There are many counts of this clonotype. The chain couples TRBV29-1 to TRBJ2-7; weak D call: TRBD1 (6 bases). This CDR3 spans 14 amino acids. V was pared by 7 bases and J by 4 bases, with 20 bases between. Germline CDR1 is SQVTM and CDR2 is ANQGSEA. This CDR3 is CSARSAQGKYEQYF. The CDR3 DNA reads TGCAGCGCCCGAAGCGCTCAGGGGAAATACGAGCAGTACTTC.

This clonotype was detected ten times or more. This chain joins TRBV7-9 and TRBJ2-5; D perhaps matches TRBD2 (5 bases). The CDR3 totals 15 residues. The germline V and J ends were trimmed by 1 base and 1 base, with 10 bases remaining between them. Germline V gene data show CDR1 as SEHNR and CDR2 as FQNEAQ (reference sequence). CDR3 bases: TGTGCCAGCAGCTTAGGGGCAGGACTCCAAGAGACCCAGTACTTC. Residues: CASSLGAGLQETQYF. The full variable domain, completed using reference TRBV7-9 and TRBJ2-5, is DTGVSQNPRHKITKRGQNVTFRCDPISEHNRLYWYRQTLGQGPEFLTYFQNEAQLEKSRLLSDRFSAERPKGSFSTLEIQRTEQGDSAMYLCASSLGAGLQETQYFGPGTRLLVL.

This chain joins TRBV20-1 and TRBJ1-2; D gene ambiguous. CDR1 and CDR2 from the germline V gene are DFQATT and SNEGSKA (reference sequence). This CDR3 is built from 14 residues. The V and J ends lost 1 base and 4 bases respectively, with 13 bases between them. For the CDR3, the DNA is TGCAGTGCTAGAGTGATTCAAGGACCCTATGGCTACACCTTC. Translated, it gives CSARVIQGPYGYTF.

This clonotype came up many times. The V gene is TRBV28, the J gene TRBJ1-2; D call uncertain. In germline, CDR1 is MDHEN, CDR2 SYDVKM. The CDR3 is 12 residues long. V shed 6 bases and J shed 2 bases, with 7 bases lying between them. The CDR3 DNA sequence: TGTGCCAGCAGGGATCCGAACTATGGCTACACCTTC. This sequence encodes CASRDPNYGYTF.

This clonotype ranks as large. This chain connects TRBV12-3 or TRBV12-4 to TRBJ2-7; no clear D gene. V dropped 3 bases and J dropped 2 bases, with 5 bases sitting between them. The CDR3 runs 12 residues. The CDR3 here is CASSFEAYEQYF. In DNA form, the CDR3 reads TGTGCCAGCAGTTTTGAAGCCTACGAGCAGTACTTC.

By proportion, this clonotype is medium-sized. CDR3 amino acids: CASRGGSTYEQYF. The CDR3 DNA sequence: TGTGCCAGCAGGGGGGGATCCACCTACGAGCAGTACTTC. The V call is TRBV6-1, the J call TRBJ2-7; D may be TRBD2 (6 bases). With 6 bases removed from V and 2 bases from J, the gap between germline ends came to 11 bases. Germline V lookup: CDR1 MNHNS, CDR2 SASEGT. The CDR3 is 13 residues long.

This clonotype was counted at least ten times. J is TRBJ2-3 and V is TRBV12-3 or TRBV12-4; 8 bases are shared with TRBD1. Trimming took 6 bases from V and 3 from J; bases not matched to a gene: 8. The CDR3 has 15 residues. The CDR3 DNA reads TGTGCCAGCAGCCTGGGACAGGATTTTACAGATACGCAGTATTTT. It is translated as CASSLGQDFTDTQYF.

In this sample, this clonotype turned up many times. The rearrangement links TRBV5-4 to TRBJ2-3; D may match TRBD1 or TRBD2 (5 bases each). Deletions cut 0 bases from V and 9 bases from J, with 5 bases between. From germline, CDR1 is SGHNT and CDR2 YYREEE (reference sequence). The CDR3 is 11 amino acids. This CDR3 reads CASSLGGTQYF. In DNA, the CDR3 is TGTGCCAGCAGCTTGGGGGGGACGCAGTATTTT.

This clonotype is categorized as medium-sized. V is TRBV28 and J is TRBJ2-2; D might be TRBD1 (6 bases). The CDR3 length is 12 residues. V was trimmed by 5 bases and J by 12 bases, leaving 13 bases between them. CDR1 MDHEN and CDR2 SYDVKM come from the germline V gene. CDR3 protein: CASSTDSPKLFF. In DNA form, the CDR3 reads TGTGCCAGCAGTACGGACAGCCCTAAGCTGTTTTTT.

This clonotype turned up a few times. The DNA for the CDR3 is TGTGCCAGCAGCTCTAGGGTCTCAGAGACCCAGTACTTC. This gives the protein CASSSRVSETQYF. V is TRBV7-6 and J is TRBJ2-5; D remains unclear. The CDR3 runs 13 residues. V shed 4 bases and J shed 4 bases, with 10 bases lying between them. Germline values: CDR1 SGHVS, CDR2 FNYEAQ.

This sequence joins TRBV6-2 or TRBV6-3 and TRBJ1-1; D perhaps matches TRBD1 (6 bases). The CDR3 is 11 amino acids. V lost 6 bases to trimming and J lost 5 bases, with 7 bases between them. Germline loops: CDR1 MNHEY, CDR2 SVGEGT. The CDR3 DNA is TGTGCCAGCAGACAGGGTACTGAAGCTTTCTTT. Its translation: CASRQGTEAFF.

Many counts were recorded for this clonotype. The chain uses TRBV28 and TRBJ2-7; D unclear. Germline V lookup: CDR1 MDHEN, CDR2 SYDVKM. The CDR3 length is 11 residues. The germline V and J ends were trimmed by 1 base and 5 bases, with 3 bases remaining between them. The CDR3 protein is CASSLYDEQYF. The DNA for the CDR3 is TGTGCCAGCAGTTTATATGACGAGCAGTACTTC.

This clonotype came up many times. The rearrangement links TRBV5-1 to TRBJ1-5; D not resolved. V gave up 0 bases and J gave up 0 bases, with 7 bases separating them. CDR1 is SGHRS, CDR2 YFSETQ, per germline. The CDR3 length is 15 residues. The CDR3 is CASSLGDFSNQPQHF. In DNA, the CDR3 is TGCGCCAGCAGCTTGGGAGATTTTAGCAATCAGCCCCAGCATTTT.

This clonotype was seen many times. The V call is TRBV4-2, the J call TRBJ2-7; TRBD2 might be the D (5 bases). The germline V gene has CDR1 LGHNA and CDR2 YNFKEQ. The V end lost 4 bases, the J end lost 2 bases, and 15 bases lay between the germline ends. The CDR3 has 15 amino acids. CDR3 nucleotide sequence: TGTGCCAGCAGCCGAGAGGGCAGGAATCCCTACGAGCAGTACTTC. This gives the protein CASSREGRNPYEQYF.

This clonotype was seen many times. The chain links TRBV6-6 to TRBJ1-2; possibly TRBD1 for D (6 bases). The CDR3 spans 14 residues. Between the trimmed V and J ends, which lost 5 bases and 2 bases, there was a span of 12 bases. Germline values: CDR1 MNHNY, CDR2 SVGAGI (reference sequence). CDR3 DNA: TGTGCCAGCAGTCAGGACAGAATAAACTATGGCTACACCTTC. It yields the protein CASSQDRINYGYTF.

In its sample, this clonotype was seen many times. This sequence joins TRBV4-1 and TRBJ2-1; perhaps TRBD2 as D (5 bases). V shed 4 bases and J shed 10 bases, with 14 bases lying between them. CDR3 length equals 13 residues. CDR1 and CDR2 from the germline V gene are MGHRA and YSYEKL. The CDR3 DNA follows: TGCGCCAGCAGCCCCCGTGAAGGGAGAGAGCAGTTCTTC. Amino acids: CASSPREGREQFF.

In its sample, this clonotype was seen many times. Mismatch with germline at one junction end may stem from a read error. The gene calls are TRBV15 and TRBJ2-7; D possibly corresponds to TRBD1 (6 bases). The CDR3 totals 13 residues. The V gene's germline CDR1 is LNHNV and CDR2 YYDKDF (reference sequence). CDR3 amino acids: CATSPSKTGPRSF. CDR3 in DNA: TGTGCCACCAGCCCCAGTAAGACAGGCCCACGTTCCTTC.

This clonotype has just a few counts. This chain uses TRBV20-1 with TRBJ2-2, with D possibly TRBD2 on 5 matching bases. CDR1 and CDR2 from the germline V gene are DFQATT and SNEGSKA (reference sequence). This CDR3 spans 15 amino acids. The V end was cut by 1 base, the J end by 0 bases, with 9 bases between. CDR3 nucleotide sequence: TGCAGTGCTAGAGCCGGACTGACGAACACCGGGGAGCTGTTTTTT. This codes for CSARAGLTNTGELFF.

This clonotype was recorded many times. The V and J genes are TRBV7-3 and TRBJ1-6; D ambiguous. Trimming removed 4 bases at V and 8 bases at J, with 15 bases between. CDR1 and CDR2 from the germline V gene are SGHTA and FQGTGA. The CDR3 sequence is 15 residues long. The CDR3: CASSSLGFGDSPLHF. As DNA, the CDR3 is TGTGCCAGCAGCTCGTTGGGGTTCGGGGATTCACCCCTCCACTTT.

This clonotype was counted at least ten times. The rearrangement links TRBV29-1 to TRBJ2-7, with D perhaps TRBD1 or TRBD2 (5 bases each). CDR1 and CDR2 (germline): SQVTM, ANQGSEA. Between the trimmed V and J ends, which lost 2 bases and 5 bases, there was a span of 10 bases. The CDR3 spans 12 residues. The CDR3 DNA sequence: TGCAGCGTTGAAAGGGGTAGCGACGAGCAGTACTTC. Translation gives CSVERGSDEQYF.